What follows are 27 T cell receptor beta chains derived from one specimen sequenced in a study of lymphopenia after photon versus proton radiotherapy. The table came from immunoSEQ multiplex PCR; TCRdb's copy has only in-frame clones and leaves some out. The sample lists 52,000 or so clones; roughly nine tenths were seen once. This specimen was peripheral blood, taken from a patient treated with photon-based radiotherapy. The receptor source for this set is a woman in her forties with cholangiocarcinoma.

V gene TRBV2 combines with J gene TRBJ2-1; the D gene is possibly TRBD2 (6 bases). V gave up 3 bases and J gave up 6 bases, with 15 bases separating them. CDR3 size: 15 residues. Per the germline V gene, CDR1 is SNHLY and CDR2 is FYNNEI. CDR3 DNA sequence: TGTGCCAGCAGTGATACAATAGCGGAGTTCAATGAGCAGTTCTTC. This sequence encodes CASSDTIAEFNEQFF.

The chain couples TRBV30 to TRBJ2-7, with a weak D call TRBD2 (6 bases). V was shortened by 4 bases and J by 12 bases, with 16 bases between the two germline ends. Germline V gene sequence: CDR1 GTSNPN, CDR2 SVGIG (reference sequence). This CDR3 is 11 amino acids long. The CDR3: CAWNRDFGVYF. CDR3 nucleotides: TGTGCCTGGAACCGGGACTTCGGGGTGTACTTC.

The chain has TRBV4-1 and TRBJ1-6, with 7 bases that match TRBD1. From germline, CDR1 is MGHRA and CDR2 YSYEKL. With V trimmed by 4 bases and J by 5 bases, 5 bases remained unmatched. The CDR3 sequence is 15 residues long. In nucleotides, the CDR3 is TGCGCCAGCAGCCGCAGGCAGGGGGATAATTCACCCCTCCACTTT. Protein sequence: CASSRRQGDNSPLHF.

This sequence joins TRBV11-2 and TRBJ2-7; D may correspond to TRBD1 or TRBD2 (6 bases each). From germline, CDR1 is SGHAT and CDR2 FQNNGV. Trimming removed 5 bases at V and 6 bases at J, with 17 bases between. This CDR3 has 14 residues. CDR3 amino acids: CASSIGPGASEQYF. Written as DNA, the CDR3 is TGTGCCAGCAGCATAGGCCCGGGGGCGAGCGAGCAGTACTTC.

This clone was observed a single time. The chain joins TRBV30 to TRBJ1-2, with TRBD1 matching over 8 bases. After removal of 7 bases from V and 8 bases from J, the junction contained 12 bases not matched to a gene. The CDR3 consists of 13 residues. CDR1 is GTSNPN and CDR2 is SVGIG in the germline V gene (reference sequence). The CDR3 region has the DNA TGTGCCTCCGGACAGGGATATCTTTTCGGCTACACCTTC. Amino acids: CASGQGYLFGYTF.

The count of this clone is one. V is TRBV9 and J is TRBJ2-2, with 13 bases aligning to TRBD2. This CDR3 has 15 amino acids. The V and J ends lost 4 bases and 5 bases, in that order; junction bases with no gene match: 2. Germline loops: CDR1 SGDLS, CDR2 YYNGEE. The CDR3 protein is CASSRGLAGTGELFF. The CDR3 bases are TGTGCCAGCAGCCGGGGACTAGCGGGAACCGGGGAGCTGTTTTTT.

This chain's CDR3 is CASSDRGGYGYTF. CDR3 coding DNA: TGTGCCAGCAGCGACAGGGGGGGCTATGGCTACACCTTC. This chain connects TRBV6-6 to TRBJ1-2; 9 positions match TRBD1. V was pared by 6 bases and J by 4 bases, with 3 bases of the junction left unmatched. The CDR3 totals 13 residues. Germline-derived CDR1 and CDR2 are MNHNY and SVGAGI (reference sequence).

This chain links TRBV6-1 with TRBJ2-1, with TRBD2 matching 7 bases. From germline, CDR1 is MNHNS and CDR2 SASEGT. The CDR3 has 15 residues. V was clipped by 4 bases and J by 0 bases; unmatched bases: 3. The CDR3 reads CASSVGGSSYNEQFF. CDR3 in DNA: TGTGCCAGCAGTGTGGGAGGGAGCTCCTACAATGAGCAGTTCTTC.

The chain employs TRBV2 and TRBJ2-1, with TRBD2 matching over 8 bases. Germline CDR1 reads SNHLY; CDR2 reads FYNNEI. The length of the CDR3 is 16 residues. The V segment lost 6 bases and the J segment 7 bases; nucleotides outside the gene matches: 14. CDR3 region: CASSEPLAGWGNEQFF. In nucleotides, the CDR3 is TGTGCCAGCAGCGAACCCCTAGCGGGCTGGGGAAATGAGCAGTTCTTC.

The V and J genes are TRBV5-5 and TRBJ2-1; no clear D. V lost 1 base and J lost 6, with 8 bases in between. This CDR3 has 13 residues. Germline lookup yields CDR1 SGHKS and CDR2 YYEKEE (reference sequence). This chain's CDR3 is CASSLHTANEQFF. The CDR3 region has the DNA TGTGCCAGCAGCTTGCACACGGCCAATGAGCAGTTCTTC.

V is TRBV27 and J is TRBJ2-1; TRBD2 matches at 8 bases. V gave up 5 bases and J gave up 3 bases; unmatched junction bases: 9. Germline V lookup: CDR1 MNHEY, CDR2 SMNVEV (reference sequence). This CDR3 comprises 16 residues. CDR3 DNA: TGTGCCAGCAGTCCACTAAGCGGGGGTGGCTACAATGAGCAGTTCTTC. Its translation is CASSPLSGGGYNEQFF.

This chain uses TRBV6-5 with TRBJ1-2; 7 bases map to TRBD1. Unmatched junction bases numbered 13, after V lost 6 bases and J lost 6 bases. This CDR3 contains 15 residues. Germline V gives CDR1 MNHEY, CDR2 SVGAGI. This CDR3 reads CASRPTGLRDNGYTF. In DNA form, the CDR3 reads TGTGCCAGCAGACCGACAGGGCTTCGTGATAATGGCTACACCTTC.

The chain joins TRBV10-2 to TRBJ1-2; 10 nucleotides match TRBD1. CDR3 length: 17 amino acids. V shed 0 bases and J 0 bases; nucleotides not matched to a gene: 4. CDR1 is WSHSY, CDR2 SAAADI, per germline. The CDR3 bases are TGCGCCAGCAGTGAGTCGGACAGGGGGAATGCTAACTATGGCTACACCTTC. Its protein product is CASSESDRGNANYGYTF.

The chain joins TRBV5-1 to TRBJ2-7; 8 nucleotides match TRBD1. CDR1 is SGHRS and CDR2 is YFSETQ in the germline V gene. There are 14 residues in the CDR3. J lost 4 bases, V lost 4 bases, and 7 bases had no gene match. CDR3 nucleotide sequence: TGCGCCAGCAGCCAAGGGACAGGAGATTACGAGCAGTACTTC. Protein: CASSQGTGDYEQYF.

The rearrangement joins TRBV7-9 to TRBJ2-5; TRBD2 is a possible D gene (5 bases). There are 16 residues in the CDR3. Per the germline V gene, CDR1 is SEHNR and CDR2 is FQNEAQ (reference sequence). V was cut by 5 bases and J by 1 base, with 17 bases left in between. In nucleotides, the CDR3 is TGTGCCAGCAGCCTTAGTCGCGGGCCGATCCAAGAGACCCAGTACTTC. Translated: CASSLSRGPIQETQYF. The whole variable domain, filled in from reference TRBV7-9 and TRBJ2-5, reads DTGVSQNPRHKITKRGQNVTFRCDPISEHNRLYWYRQTLGQGPEFLTYFQNEAQLEKSRLLSDRFSAERPKGSFSTLEIQRTEQGDSAMYLCASSLSRGPIQETQYFGPGTRLLVL.

The rearrangement links TRBV6-5 to TRBJ1-4, with TRBD1 matching over 11 bases. Losses at the gene ends were 4 bases for V and 6 bases for J; bases not matched to a gene: 4. CDR1 is MNHEY, CDR2 SVGAGI, per germline. This CDR3 is 15 amino acids long. The CDR3 DNA follows: TGTGCCAGCAGTTTAATGGGACAGGGGGATGAAAAACTGTTTTTT. Translating gives CASSLMGQGDEKLFF.

The chain uses TRBV6-1 and TRBJ1-5; D uncertain. Trimming took off 8 bases at V and 0 bases at J, with 11 bases between the two ends. The CDR3 covers 14 residues. The germline gives CDR1 MNHNS, CDR2 SASEGT. The CDR3 region has the DNA TGTGCCAGCCTGACCTCTTATAGCAATCAGCCCCAGCATTTT. Amino acids: CASLTSYSNQPQHF.

This clone has a handful of counts. This rearrangement joins TRBV6-1 to TRBJ1-1; D may be TRBD1 (6 bases). Germline loops: CDR1 MNHNS, CDR2 SASEGT. The CDR3 covers 15 residues. V lost 4 bases and J 2 bases, leaving 14 bases between the germline ends. The DNA of the CDR3 is TGTGCCAGCAGTGCGAACCAGGGGTTCAACACTGAAGCTTTCTTT. Residues: CASSANQGFNTEAFF.

The J gene is TRBJ2-3, the V gene TRBV7-9, with D perhaps TRBD2 (6 bases). V lost 4 bases to trimming and J lost 1 base, with 12 bases between them. Germline CDR1 is SEHNR and CDR2 is FQNEAQ (reference sequence). This CDR3 comprises 15 residues. CDR3 bases: TGTGCCAGCAGCTCTAGACTAGAGGGCACAGATACGCAGTATTTT. As protein: CASSSRLEGTDTQYF.

The V and J genes are TRBV7-9 and TRBJ1-5, with a tentative D call TRBD1 (6 bases). Trimming cost V 5 bases and J 4 bases, with 12 bases left between them. Germline assignment: CDR1 SEHNR and CDR2 FQNEAQ (reference sequence). The CDR3 covers 14 residues. The CDR3 region has the DNA TGTGCCAGCAGCGAGGGGGGTATTAATCAGCCCCAGCATTTT. Protein: CASSEGGINQPQHF.

The chain couples TRBV6-6 to TRBJ1-6; 9 bases are shared with TRBD1. The germline V gene has CDR1 MNHNY and CDR2 SVGAGI (reference sequence). Trimming removed 6 bases from V and 7 bases from J; junction bases left unmatched: 4. This CDR3 spans 14 amino acids. CDR3 coding DNA: TGTGCCAGCAGCGGGACAGGGTGGAATTCACCCCTCCACTTT. This translates into CASSGTGWNSPLHF.

This chain uses TRBV9 with TRBJ2-7, with 11 bases fitting TRBD2. J was trimmed by 0 bases and V by 5 bases; bases with no gene match: 1. Looked up from germline, CDR1 is SGDLS and CDR2 is YYNGEE. CDR3 length: 14 residues. The CDR3 nucleotides read TGTGCCAGCAGTACTAGCGGGAGCTCCTACGAGCAGTACTTC. This translates into CASSTSGSSYEQYF.

The chain links TRBV4-2 to TRBJ2-1; 10 positions agree with TRBD2. V trimming: 0 bases; J trimming: 3 bases; junction bases outside the gene matches: 5. Germline CDR1 reads LGHNA; CDR2 reads YNFKEQ. CDR3 size: 17 residues. The CDR3 coding sequence is TGTGCCAGCAGCCAAGAGGTAGCGGGGGGCCTCTACAATGAGCAGTTCTTC. This translates into CASSQEVAGGLYNEQFF.

J is TRBJ2-1 and V is TRBV6-5; D might be TRBD2 (6 bases). CDR3 size: 15 residues. The V gene's germline CDR1 is MNHEY and CDR2 SVGAGI. V shed 0 bases and J shed 8 bases, with 14 bases lying between them. The CDR3 DNA follows: TGTGCCAGCAGTTACTCGAGGGACTCCGGGGATGAGCAGTTCTTC. It translates to CASSYSRDSGDEQFF.

J is TRBJ1-1 and V is TRBV28, with no clear D. The CDR3 loop spans 13 amino acids. In germline, CDR1 is MDHEN, CDR2 SYDVKM. Trimming left V 6 bases short and J 5 bases short, with 13 bases between. The CDR3 DNA reads as TGTGCCAGCAGGGACCCTACTTGGACTGAAGCTTTCTTT. Protein sequence: CASRDPTWTEAFF.

The V call is TRBV28, the J call TRBJ2-1; 11 bases align to TRBD2. Germline lookup yields CDR1 MDHEN and CDR2 SYDVKM. This CDR3 spans 13 amino acids. The J segment lost 10 bases and the V segment lost 8 bases, leaving 7 bases of the junction unmatched. CDR3 DNA sequence: TGTGCCAGCGGTAGCGGGAGGGTACGAGAGCAGTTCTTC. It specifies CASGSGRVREQFF.

V is TRBV6-5 and J is TRBJ1-2; D is possibly TRBD1 (6 bases). The V end lost 5 bases, the J end lost 8 bases, and 21 bases lay between the germline ends. The CDR3 loop spans 15 amino acids. CDR1 and CDR2 from the germline V gene are MNHEY and SVGAGI. CDR3 nucleotides: TGTGCCAGCAGTCTTACCCGAGGGGGAGGTGACGGCTACACCTTC. Protein: CASSLTRGGGDGYTF.